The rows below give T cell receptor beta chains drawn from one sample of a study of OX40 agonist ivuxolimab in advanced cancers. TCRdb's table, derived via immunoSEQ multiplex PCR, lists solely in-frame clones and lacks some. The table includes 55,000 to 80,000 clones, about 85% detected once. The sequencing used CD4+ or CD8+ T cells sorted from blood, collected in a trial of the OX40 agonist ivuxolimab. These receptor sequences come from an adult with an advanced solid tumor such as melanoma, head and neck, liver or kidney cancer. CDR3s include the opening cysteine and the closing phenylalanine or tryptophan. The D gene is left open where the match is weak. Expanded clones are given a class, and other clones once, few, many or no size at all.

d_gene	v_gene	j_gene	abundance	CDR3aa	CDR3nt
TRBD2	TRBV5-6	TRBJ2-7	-	CASSFSGSIYEQYF	TGTGCCAGCAGCTTTAGCGGGAGTATCTACGAGCAGTACTTC
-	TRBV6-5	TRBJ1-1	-	CASSSAGYRLLTEAFF	TGTGCCAGCAGTTCCGCGGGCTACCGGTTGCTCACTGAAGCTTTCTTT
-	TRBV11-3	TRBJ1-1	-	CASSLGGGQNTEAFF	TGTGCCAGCAGCCTAGGCGGGGGCCAGAACACTGAAGCTTTCTTT
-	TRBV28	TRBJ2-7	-	CASSGQLYEQYF	TGTGCCAGCAGTGGGCAACTCTACGAGCAGTACTTC
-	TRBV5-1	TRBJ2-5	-	CASSLVPGSGDQETQYF	TGCGCCAGCAGCTTGGTTCCTGGTTCAGGGGATCAAGAGACCCAGTACTTC
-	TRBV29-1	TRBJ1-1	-	CSVRRDTVTEAFF	TGCAGCGTCCGCAGGGATACGGTCACTGAAGCTTTCTTT
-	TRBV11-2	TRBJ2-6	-	CASSLFLQATLSGANVLTF	TGTGCCAGCAGCTTATTCTTACAGGCTACGCTCTCTGGGGCCAACGTCCTGACTTTC
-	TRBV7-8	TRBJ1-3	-	CASSPYQGSGNTIYF	TGTGCCAGCAGCCCCTATCAGGGCTCTGGAAACACCATATATTTT
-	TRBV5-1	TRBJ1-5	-	CASSLGPSSNQPQHF	TGCGCCAGCAGCTTGGGACCCAGTAGCAATCAGCCCCAGCATTTT
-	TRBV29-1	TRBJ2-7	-	CSVSTPESSYEQYF	TGCAGCGTTAGTACACCCGAGAGCTCCTACGAGCAGTACTTC
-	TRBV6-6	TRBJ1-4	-	CASSFAGEGDEKLFF	TGTGCCAGCAGTTTCGCGGGGGAGGGGGATGAAAAACTGTTTTTT
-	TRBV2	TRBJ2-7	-	CASRVLAYEQYF	TGTGCCAGCAGGGTCTTAGCCTACGAGCAGTACTTC
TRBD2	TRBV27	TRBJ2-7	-	CASSFLTSGTYEQYF	TGTGCCAGCAGTTTCTTGACTAGCGGTACCTACGAGCAGTACTTC
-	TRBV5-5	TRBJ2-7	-	CASSLEGRTIEQYF	TGTGCCAGCAGCTTGGAAGGCCGGACGATCGAGCAGTACTTC
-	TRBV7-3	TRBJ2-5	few	CASSLAPGLQTQYF	TGTGCCAGCAGCTTAGCACCGGGGTTACAGACCCAGTACTTC
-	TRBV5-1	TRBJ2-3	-	CASRMDTTSTDTQYF	TGCGCCAGCAGAATGGACACCACTAGCACAGATACGCAGTATTTT
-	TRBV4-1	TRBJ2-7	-	CASSVLPESYEQYF	TGCGCCAGCAGCGTTCTTCCGGAGTCCTACGAGCAGTACTTC
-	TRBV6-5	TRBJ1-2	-	CASSYRPGEGYGYTF	TGTGCCAGCAGTTACCGCCCGGGAGAGGGCTATGGCTACACCTTC
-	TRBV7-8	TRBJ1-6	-	CASSEGSAASPLHF	TGTGCCAGCAGCGAAGGGTCTGCTGCTTCACCCCTCCACTTT
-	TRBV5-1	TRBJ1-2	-	CASSGGLTNYGYTF	TGCGCCAGCAGCGGGGGGCTAACTAACTATGGCTACACCTTC
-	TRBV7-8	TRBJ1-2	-	CASSPVFGYTF	TGTGCCAGCAGCCCCGTATTTGGCTACACCTTC